Listed below are T cell receptor beta chains from one sample, sequenced in a study of cytomegalovirus exposure and HLA in healthy donors. TCRdb keeps only in-frame clones here, not all; method: immunoSEQ multiplex PCR. The sample carries 77,000 or so clones, about 71% recorded once. Specimen: PBMCs. The receptors come from a woman in her thirties or forties in good health and CMV-seronegative. Each CDR3 is given without its conserved first and last residue.

V gene,J gene,CDR3 protein
TRBV11-3,TRBJ2-5,ASSLDRSETQY
TRBV27,TRBJ1-1,ASRTGTGNTEAF
TRBV6-5,TRBJ2-7,ASSYSQGFYEQY
TRBV15,TRBJ2-7,ATSRDLSLQGLLTYEQY
TRBV7-2,TRBJ2-2,ASSLGSGRVLSGELF
TRBV19,TRBJ1-1,ASRTGGGTEAF
TRBV6-1,TRBJ2-5,ASSEPRVETQY
TRBV10-1,TRBJ2-3,ASSGLKSTDTQY
TRBV5-6,TRBJ1-4,ASSAIRDNEKLF
TRBV7-9,TRBJ2-1,ASSLGSTTAYNEQF
TRBV19,TRBJ2-1,ASGERLAYNEQF
TRBV23-1,TRBJ2-7,ASTGSEQY
TRBV10-3,TRBJ1-6,AISREGTNSPLH
TRBV21-1,TRBJ2-1,ASSKSLAGGFYNEQF
TRBV6-5,TRBJ2-2,ASSYELAGNTGELF
TRBV5-1,TRBJ1-2,ASSPGTGEGYGYT
TRBV1,TRBJ2-7,TSIHPHQSGVLPYEQY
TRBV11-2,TRBJ1-2,ASRRIRDSNYGYT
TRBV7-2,TRBJ2-1,ASSGLSYNEQF
TRBV6-5,NA,ASSPWTSGSSEQY
TRBV5-4,TRBJ2-7,ASSFGLAGGSSYEQY
TRBV28,TRBJ2-1,AASYNEQF
TRBV14,TRBJ2-2,ASSLAGTGELF
TRBV21-1,TRBJ1-5,ASSKVDREKPSGNQPQH
TRBV29-1,TRBJ2-7,SASGRVSYEQY